What follows are 21 T cell receptor beta chains derived from one specimen sequenced in a study of control samples from healthy donors and cancer patients. Sequencing used immunoSEQ multiplex PCR; TCRdb keeps in-frame clones, though not all of them. This table holds about 150,000 clones, about 91% found once. Sequencing was done on a sample of blood. The source is a man between 18 and 29 years old in good health.

The chain combines TRBV5-6 with TRBJ1-3; no firm D call. Per the germline V gene, CDR1 is SGHDT and CDR2 is YYEEEE. Trimming took 1 base from V and 0 from J, leaving 8 bases between them. The CDR3 has 15 residues. The CDR3 region has the DNA TGTGCCAGCAGCTTGTTTAGGGTCTCTGGAAACACCATATATTTT. Residues: CASSLFRVSGNTIYF.

V usage is TRBV7-2 and J usage is TRBJ1-2; possible D gene TRBD1, 5 bases. CDR1 and CDR2 from the germline V gene are SGHTA and FQGNSA. V gave up 0 bases and J gave up 6 bases, with 8 bases separating them. The CDR3 length is 13 residues. As DNA, the CDR3 is TGTGCCAGCAGCTTAGCCAGGGTAGATGGCTACACCTTC. It yields the protein CASSLARVDGYTF.

The CDR3 loop reads CASSVETGPNSPLHF. In DNA, the CDR3 is TGTGCCAGCAGCGTAGAAACAGGGCCGAATTCACCCCTCCACTTT. The chain combines TRBV9 with TRBJ1-6; D is perhaps TRBD1 (6 bases). Germline CDR1 and CDR2: SGDLS and YYNGEE. V shed 0 bases and J shed 7 bases, with 11 bases lying between them. This CDR3 spans 15 amino acids.

This clone was detected once. CDR3 bases: TGTGCCAGCAGCACAGGGGGGGGGAACGGGCAGTACTTC. Protein product: CASSTGGGNGQYF. J is TRBJ2-7 and V is TRBV7-9, with D perhaps TRBD1 (8 bases). The V end lost 5 bases, the J end lost 9 bases, and 17 bases lay between the germline ends. The CDR3 is 13 amino acids. From germline, CDR1 is SEHNR and CDR2 FQNEAQ (reference sequence).

The chain has TRBV6-2 or TRBV6-3 and TRBJ2-6; TRBD1 matches at 7 bases. This CDR3 has 18 amino acids. CDR1 is MNHEY and CDR2 is SVGEGT in the germline V gene. Germline trimming cut 4 bases from V and 2 bases from J; bases unmatched to any gene: 11. The CDR3 nucleotides read TGTGCCAGCAGTTTAGGTAGAAGGGGGCAGCCTGGGGCCAACGTCCTGACTTTC. Translated, it gives CASSLGRRGQPGANVLTF.

The table lists this clone with a count of one. The CDR3 region is CASREGGTGELFF. The CDR3, as DNA: TGCGCCAGCCGGGAAGGGGGCACCGGGGAGCTGTTTTTT. The chain recombines TRBV10-2 with TRBJ2-2; a possible D gene is TRBD1 (6 bases). V was clipped by 8 bases and J by 4 bases, with 11 bases between them. Germline V lookup: CDR1 WSHSY, CDR2 SAAADI. The CDR3 extends over 13 amino acids.

In its sample, this clone was seen once. The rearrangement uses TRBV5-1 and TRBJ1-1, with unresolved D. CDR1 and CDR2 from the germline V gene are SGHRS and YFSETQ. CDR3 length: 13 residues. Trimming pared 0 bases from V and 6 bases from J, leaving 9 bases between. The CDR3 DNA reads as TGCGCCAGCAGCTTGGTTACGGGTTCTGAAGCTTTCTTT. Residues: CASSLVTGSEAFF.

This chain connects TRBV28 to TRBJ1-5; no firm D call. CDR3 length: 14 amino acids. V shed 2 bases and J shed 3 bases, with 8 bases lying between them. Germline-derived CDR1 and CDR2 are MDHEN and SYDVKM. CDR3 coding DNA: TGTGCCAGCAGTTTAAGTCTGAACAATCAGCCCCAGCATTTT. Residues: CASSLSLNNQPQHF.

This clone was seen just once. The chain couples TRBV10-2 to TRBJ2-3, with 10 bases matching TRBD1. The CDR3 sequence is 15 residues long. Germline V gives CDR1 WSHSY, CDR2 SAAADI. V shed 6 bases, J shed 1 base, and the junction held 4 bases outside the gene matches. CDR3 residues: CASRTGTGGTDTQYF. CDR3 DNA sequence: TGCGCCAGCAGAACCGGGACAGGGGGCACAGATACGCAGTATTTT.

V usage is TRBV15 and J usage is TRBJ1-2; D gene unclear. Deletions cut 0 bases from V and 6 bases from J, with 14 bases between. The CDR3 has 15 residues. Germline CDR1 LNHNV, CDR2 YYDKDF (reference sequence). The CDR3 loop reads CATSRDMRAPDGYTF. The CDR3 DNA reads as TGTGCCACCAGCAGAGATATGCGGGCCCCGGATGGCTACACCTTC.

This clone was seen more than once but under ten times. Different DNA sequences within this sample yield the same CDR3. The CDR3 DNA is TGTGCCAGCAGCAGGGGGACTGAAGCTTTCTTT. This encodes CASSRGTEAFF. The chain recombines TRBV3-1 (or the pseudogene TRBV3-2) with TRBJ1-1; D is perhaps TRBD1 (6 bases). Germline V gene data show CDR1 as LGHDT and CDR2 as YNNKEL (reference sequence). The CDR3 runs 11 residues. Trimming shortened V by 5 bases and J by 5 bases, and 6 bases separated the two germline ends.

The chain employs TRBV9 and TRBJ2-7; possible D gene TRBD2, 5 bases. The CDR3 is 15 residues long. Trimming took 0 bases from V and 2 from J, leaving 12 bases between them. Germline assignment: CDR1 SGDLS and CDR2 YYNGEE. The CDR3 DNA is TGTGCCAGCAGCGTAGGTTCTAGCTCCCCCTACGAGCAGTACTTC. Encoded protein: CASSVGSSSPYEQYF. The full variable domain, rest sourced from reference TRBV9 and TRBJ2-7, is DSGVTQTPKHLITATGQRVTLRCSPRSGDLSVYWYQQSLDQGLQFLIQYYNGEERAKGNILERFSAQQFPDLHSELNLSSLELGDSALYFCASSVGSSSPYEQYFGPGTRLTVT.

V gene TRBV28 combines with J gene TRBJ1-2, with 10 bases identical to TRBD1. The germline V gene encodes CDR1 MDHEN and CDR2 SYDVKM. V dropped 6 bases and J dropped 6; count of bases not matched to a gene: 10. This CDR3 comprises 15 residues. Written as DNA, the CDR3 is TGTGCCAGCAGCCCTCTAGACAGGGGGCGGAATGGCTACACCTTC. Protein: CASSPLDRGRNGYTF.

This clone has more than one count but fewer than ten. The rearrangement links TRBV4-2 to TRBJ1-2; D unclear. V lost 4 bases to trimming and J lost 3 bases, with 18 bases between them. The CDR3 is 16 residues long. Germline CDR1 LGHNA, CDR2 YNFKEQ. The CDR3 sequence is CASSLQDGELHYGYTF. As DNA, the CDR3 is TGTGCCAGCAGCCTCCAAGATGGGGAGTTGCACTATGGCTACACCTTC.

This clone appeared a few times. The chain is built from TRBV30 and TRBJ2-1, with TRBD2 matching 15 bases. There are 16 residues in the CDR3. The germline V gene has CDR1 GTSNPN and CDR2 SVGIG (reference sequence). The J segment lost 9 bases and the V segment lost 0 bases, leaving 6 bases of the junction unmatched. The CDR3 region has the DNA TGTGCCTGGAGTGTCTGGACTAGCGGGGGGGCCGGTGAGCAGTTCTTC. This encodes CAWSVWTSGGAGEQFF.

The V call is TRBV27, the J call TRBJ2-3, with 10 bases fitting TRBD2. CDR3 size: 18 residues. Germline CDR1 and CDR2: MNHEY and SMNVEV (reference sequence). With 2 bases clipped from V and 5 bases from J, the junction kept 13 bases outside the gene matches. The CDR3 here is CASSLAVSAGGPVDTQYF. Written as DNA, the CDR3 is TGTGCCAGCAGTTTAGCAGTTTCAGCGGGGGGGCCCGTAGATACGCAGTATTTT.

This clone is medium-sized. V gene TRBV6-1 combines with J gene TRBJ1-2; D is perhaps TRBD1 (6 bases). V dropped 1 base and J dropped 5 bases, with 20 bases sitting between them. The CDR3 sequence is 17 residues long. In germline, CDR1 is MNHNS, CDR2 SASEGT. CDR3 nucleotide sequence: TGTGCCAGCAGTGAAGAGGAAGGGAGCGGCAGGGGATATGGCTACACCTTC. This translates into CASSEEEGSGRGYGYTF.

The gene calls are TRBV7-3 and TRBJ2-5; D not resolved. The CDR3 runs 14 residues. V was shortened by 2 bases and J by 5 bases, with 12 bases between the two germline ends. Germline CDR1 is SGHTA and CDR2 is FQGTGA. CDR3 bases: TGTGCCAGCAGCTTATCGCCAGTGGGGGAGACCCAGTACTTC. Residues: CASSLSPVGETQYF.

The chain uses TRBV21-1 and TRBJ2-3; the tabulated D call, TRBD2, remains unverified against the DNA. TRBV21-1 is deemed a pseudogene. This CDR3 comprises 16 residues. CDR3 bases: TGTGCCAGCAGCAAAGCGCTAGCTCTTAGCACAGATACGCAGTATTTT. This sequence encodes CASSKALALSTDTQYF.

V and J are TRBV19 and TRBJ2-7; perhaps TRBD2 as D (5 bases). Trimming pared 1 base from V and 0 bases from J, leaving 10 bases between. Germline V lookup: CDR1 LNHDA, CDR2 SQIVND (reference sequence). The CDR3 runs to 15 residues. The CDR3 nucleotides are TGTGCCAGTAGTATAGCAGGAGGAACCTCCTACGAGCAGTACTTC. It yields the protein CASSIAGGTSYEQYF.

V is TRBV7-9 and J is TRBJ1-2; 8 positions agree with TRBD1. In germline, CDR1 is SEHNR, CDR2 FQNEAQ (reference sequence). J was trimmed by 4 bases and V by 3 bases; bases with no gene match: 13. The length of the CDR3 is 17 residues. The CDR3 DNA sequence: TGTGCCAGCAGCTTGGACAGGGCCGCGGGGTCGTTCTATGGCTACACCTTC. This sequence encodes CASSLDRAAGSFYGYTF.